This T cell receptor (beta chain) came from a study of blood T cell repertoires in COVID-19. CDR3 length: 13 residues. The germline V gene encodes CDR1 MNHEY and CDR2 SVGEGT. With 2 bases removed from V and 4 bases from J, the gap between germline ends came to 9 bases. Sequencing was performed with immunoSEQ multiplex PCR; in TCRdb, only in-frame clones are kept and a portion is missing. The sample lists 150,000 to 200,000 clones, around nine tenths seen once, with 0.88% in the top ten. This sequence was found in a woman younger than 30 who had recovered from COVID-19. The sample taken for sequencing was peripheral blood. The chain is built from TRBV6-2 or TRBV6-3 and TRBJ2-7; D is perhaps TRBD1 (5 bases). The CDR3 coding sequence is TGTGCCAGCAGTTACGCAGGGAAGTACGAGCAGTACTTC. Its translation is CASSYAGKYEQYF.